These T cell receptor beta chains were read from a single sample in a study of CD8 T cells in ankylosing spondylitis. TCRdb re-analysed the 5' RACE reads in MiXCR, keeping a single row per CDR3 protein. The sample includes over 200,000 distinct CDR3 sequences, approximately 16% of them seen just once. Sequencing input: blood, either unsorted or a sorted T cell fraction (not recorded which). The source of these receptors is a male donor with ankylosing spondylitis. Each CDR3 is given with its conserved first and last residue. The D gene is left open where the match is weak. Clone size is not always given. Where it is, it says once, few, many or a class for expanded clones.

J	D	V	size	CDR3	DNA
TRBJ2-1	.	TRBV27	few	CASSFVGRADNEQFF	TGTGCCAGCAGTTTTGTGGGACGTGCCGACAATGAGCAGTTCTTC
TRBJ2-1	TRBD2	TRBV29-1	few	CSVGLLLAGDEQFF	TGCAGCGTTGGGCTATTGCTAGCGGGAGACGAGCAGTTCTTC
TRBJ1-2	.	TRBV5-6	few	CASSFRAGNYGYTF	TGTGCCAGCAGTTTCCGGGCGGGGAACTATGGCTACACCTTC
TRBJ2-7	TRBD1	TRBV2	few	CAMTQGFSYEQYF	TGTGCCATGACACAGGGGTTCTCCTACGAGCAGTACTTC
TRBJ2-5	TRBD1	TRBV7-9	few	CASSLLSGQDETQYF	TGTGCCAGCAGCTTATTGTCGGGACAGGACGAGACCCAGTACTTC
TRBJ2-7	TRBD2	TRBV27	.	CASSLLGGGEQYF	TGTGCCAGCAGTTTATTGGGGGGGGGCGAGCAGTACTTC
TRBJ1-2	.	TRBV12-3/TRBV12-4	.	CASSLDSLYGYTF	TGTGCCAGCAGCCTGGACAGTCTCTATGGCTACACCTTC
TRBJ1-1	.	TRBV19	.	CASSIRAGTEAFF	TGTGCCAGTAGTATTAGGGCGGGCACTGAAGCTTTCTTT
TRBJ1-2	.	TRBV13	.	CASSFSEGNYGYTF	TGTGCCAGCAGCTTTTCCGAGGGCAACTATGGCTACACCTTC
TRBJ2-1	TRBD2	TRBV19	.	CASSVPSGDRRMNEQFF	TGTGCCAGTAGTGTCCCTAGCGGGGATAGGCGAATGAATGAGCAGTTCTTC
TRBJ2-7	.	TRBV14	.	CASSQGTGFSYEQYF	TGTGCCAGCAGCCAAGGGACGGGGTTCTCCTACGAGCAGTACTTC
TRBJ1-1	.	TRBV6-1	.	CASRTPDWNTEAFF	TGTGCCAGCAGAACACCTGACTGGAACACTGAAGCTTTCTTT